These 21 T cell receptor beta chains share one sample of origin, sequenced in a study of blood T cells in healthy people across ages. PCR was performed a second time for about 6 to 12 cycles using a sample-barcoded 5' primer and a J-beta primer mix. TCRdb fed the 5' RACE reads into MiXCR, producing one record per CDR3 protein. Of about 1.4 million distinct CDR3 sequences in the sample, approximately 63% were seen once. The source material was blood. The origin of the receptors is a man younger than 35 in good health.

In its sample, this clonotype was seen once. The chain carries TRBV29-1 and TRBJ2-2; TRBD1 aligns across 8 bases. In germline, CDR1 is SQVTM, CDR2 ANQGSEA. The junction had 4 bases not matched to a gene; V was cut back by 6 bases and J by 4 bases. The CDR3 length is 13 residues. This chain's CDR3 is CSVGQVLTGELFF. The CDR3 DNA is TGCAGCGTGGGACAGGTCCTCACCGGGGAGCTGTTTTTT.

The chain carries TRBV27 and TRBJ2-7; no clear D gene. The CDR3 contains 14 residues. V was pared by 6 bases and J by 0 bases, with 12 bases between. In germline, CDR1 is MNHEY, CDR2 SMNVEV (reference sequence). The DNA of the CDR3 is TGTGCCAGCAGCCGAAGGGATGACTCCTACGAGCAGTACTTC. This sequence encodes CASSRRDDSYEQYF.

The chain joins TRBV4-3 to TRBJ2-5; D call uncertain. Trimming shortened V by 0 bases and J by 2 bases, and 10 bases separated the two germline ends. Germline V lookup: CDR1 LGHNA, CDR2 YSLEER. The CDR3 is 15 amino acids. The CDR3 nucleotides are TGCGCCAGCAGCCAAGACCGCGTGGAACAAGAGACCCAGTACTTC. Translation gives CASSQDRVEQETQYF.

The chain links TRBV7-7 to TRBJ2-1; TRBD2 aligns across 7 bases. V shed 5 bases and J 3 bases; nucleotides not matched to a gene: 10. The germline V gene encodes CDR1 SSHAT and CDR2 FNYEAQ (reference sequence). The CDR3 is 16 amino acids. The CDR3 loop reads CASSPRLASGYNEQFF. CDR3 nucleotide sequence: TGTGCCAGCAGCCCAAGGCTGGCTAGCGGCTACAATGAGCAGTTCTTC. Full variable domain (outside the CDR3, taken from reference TRBV7-7 and TRBJ2-1): GAGVSQSPRYKVTKRGQDVTLRCDPISSHATLYWYQQALGQGPEFLTYFNYEAQPDKSGLPSDRFSAERPEGSISTLTIQRTEQRDSAMYRCASSPRLASGYNEQFFGPGTRLTVL.

This clonotype was counted between two and nine times. The genes are TRBV6-6 and TRBJ1-1; no clear D. Germline lookup yields CDR1 MNHNY and CDR2 SVGAGI (reference sequence). The CDR3 sequence is 11 residues long. V dropped 0 bases and J dropped 6 bases, with 2 bases sitting between them. The CDR3 bases are TGTGCCAGCAGTTACTCGCCTGAAGCTTTCTTT. Translating it yields CASSYSPEAFF.

The V call is TRBV20-1, the J call TRBJ2-7, with D perhaps given as TRBD1 or TRBD2 (5 bases each). The germline V and J ends were trimmed by 6 bases and 0 bases, with 12 bases remaining between them. The CDR3 sequence is 13 residues long. Germline values: CDR1 DFQATT, CDR2 SNEGSKA (reference sequence). CDR3 sequence reads: CSAMGRLSYEQYF. As DNA, the CDR3 is TGCAGTGCGATGGGACGCCTCTCCTACGAGCAGTACTTC.

This clonotype was picked up one time. V and J are TRBV30 and TRBJ1-1; D gene uncertain. V gave up 4 bases and J gave up 2 bases, with 14 bases separating them. Germline values: CDR1 GTSNPN, CDR2 SVGIG (reference sequence). This CDR3 has 14 amino acids. The CDR3 DNA sequence: TGTGCCTGGAACGCCGGCGCCTCTAACACTGAAGCTTTCTTT. Its protein product is CAWNAGASNTEAFF.

The chain joins TRBV27 to TRBJ2-7; TRBD1 is a possible D gene (6 bases). Germline V gene data show CDR1 as MNHEY and CDR2 as SMNVEV (reference sequence). Trimming removed 6 bases from V and 4 bases from J, with 19 bases in between. The CDR3 totals 15 residues. In DNA form, the CDR3 reads TGTGCCAGCAGACAGACAGGCAATGGGGGTTACGAGCAGTACTTC. It yields the protein CASRQTGNGGYEQYF.

The V and J genes are TRBV29-1 and TRBJ2-1; D remains unclear. Trimming stripped 3 bases from V and 1 base from J, with 7 bases between. CDR1 and CDR2 from the germline V gene are SQVTM and ANQGSEA. The CDR3 loop spans 13 amino acids. The CDR3 sequence is CSVEARSYNEQFF. Written as DNA, the CDR3 is TGCAGCGTTGAGGCCCGGTCCTACAATGAGCAGTTCTTC.

The chain joins TRBV20-1 to TRBJ1-1; D gene uncertain. Germline assignment: CDR1 DFQATT and CDR2 SNEGSKA (reference sequence). The length of the CDR3 is 14 residues. Trimming took off 2 bases at V and 3 bases at J, with 13 bases between the two ends. The CDR3 bases are TGCAGTGCTAGACAGGCCGATATCTACACTGAAGCTTTCTTT. It specifies CSARQADIYTEAFF.

This chain joins TRBV27 and TRBJ2-7; D unclear. Germline V gene data show CDR1 as MNHEY and CDR2 as SMNVEV (reference sequence). This CDR3 contains 14 residues. V was trimmed by 5 bases and J by 0 bases, leaving 11 bases between them. The CDR3 region has the DNA TGTGCCAGCAGTAGGACCACCAGCTCCTACGAGCAGTACTTC. It codes for CASSRTTSSYEQYF.

The chain employs TRBV13 and TRBJ2-7; 8 nucleotides line up with TRBD2. The CDR3 spans 14 residues. CDR1 and CDR2 from the germline V gene are PRHDT and FYEKMQ (reference sequence). The V gene end was trimmed by 5 bases and the J gene end by 0 bases; junction bases not matched to a gene: 3. The CDR3 nucleotides read TGTGCCAGCAGCGATAGCGGGATCTCCTACGAGCAGTACTTC. As protein: CASSDSGISYEQYF.

This clonotype was detected a few times. The CDR3 coding sequence is TGTGCCATCAGTGATACTAGCACAGATACGCAGTATTTT. Translated, it gives CAISDTSTDTQYF. The chain joins TRBV10-3 to TRBJ2-3, with D uncertain. The germline CDR1 and CDR2 sequences are ENHRY and SYGVKD. The V gene lost 3 bases and the J gene lost 0 bases, with 4 bases spanning the gap. This CDR3 is 13 amino acids long.

The V and J genes are TRBV13 and TRBJ1-6; D remains unclear. This CDR3 is built from 14 residues. Looked up from germline, CDR1 is PRHDT and CDR2 is FYEKMQ (reference sequence). V was pared by 1 base and J by 10 bases, with 11 bases between. The CDR3 DNA follows: TGTGCCAGCAGCTTAGAAGGTAGCGGGTCACCCCTCCACTTT. Protein: CASSLEGSGSPLHF.

The chain recombines TRBV3-1 with TRBJ1-2, with D possibly matching TRBD1 (5 bases). V lost 4 bases and J lost 3, with 15 bases in between. CDR3 length equals 15 residues. The germline V gene encodes CDR1 LGHDT and CDR2 YNNKEL (reference sequence). The CDR3 here is CASSPLGTEDYGYTF. The CDR3 DNA reads as TGTGCCAGCAGCCCCCTCGGGACTGAAGACTATGGCTACACCTTC.

V usage is TRBV29-1 and J usage is TRBJ2-3, with 11 bases identical to TRBD2. V was clipped by 7 bases and J by 4 bases; unmatched bases: 4. The CDR3 spans 13 residues. The V gene's germline CDR1 is SQVTM and CDR2 ANQGSEA. CDR3 DNA: TGCAGCGGTTCTAGCGGGAGGCCAGATACGCAGTATTTT. Protein: CSGSSGRPDTQYF.

This chain links TRBV7-8 with TRBJ1-1, with D unresolved. With 2 bases removed from V and 0 bases from J, the gap between germline ends came to 13 bases. This CDR3 spans 16 amino acids. Germline V gene sequence: CDR1 SGHVS, CDR2 FQNEAQ. CDR3 in amino acids: CASSLPPVGLNTEAFF. CDR3 coding DNA: TGTGCCAGCAGCTTACCCCCCGTCGGACTGAACACTGAAGCTTTCTTT.

The rearrangement links TRBV6-6 to TRBJ2-1, with TRBD2 as a possible D gene (6 bases). V was trimmed by 0 bases and J by 0 bases, leaving 12 bases between them. CDR1 MNHNY and CDR2 SVGAGI come from the germline V gene (reference sequence). This CDR3 has 17 amino acids. Here the CDR3 reads CASSYSASVSSYNEQFF. The CDR3 region has the DNA TGTGCCAGCAGTTACTCGGCTAGCGTGAGCTCCTACAATGAGCAGTTCTTC.

This rearrangement joins TRBV6-1 to TRBJ1-1; D unresolved. V lost 7 bases, J lost 0 bases, and 15 bases lay in between. Germline-derived CDR1 and CDR2 are MNHNS and SASEGT. This CDR3 is 15 amino acids long. The CDR3 coding sequence is TGTGCCAGCAAAGGGTTGAGTTTCATGAACACTGAAGCTTTCTTT. It translates to CASKGLSFMNTEAFF.

This clonotype was counted between two and nine times. The chain employs TRBV6-2 or TRBV6-3 and TRBJ2-1; TRBD2 matches at 13 bases. Trimming at V came to 6 bases and at J to 9 bases, leaving 8 bases not matched to a gene. This CDR3 is 15 amino acids long. Germline V gene lookup returns CDR1 MNHEY and CDR2 SVGEGT. The CDR3: CASRKTRTSGGEQFF. The CDR3 DNA reads as TGTGCCAGCAGGAAGACAAGGACTAGCGGGGGTGAGCAGTTCTTC.

The chain links TRBV21-1 to TRBJ1-5; the table's D call, TRBD1, has no DNA check behind it. TRBV21-1 is noted as a pseudogene. CDR3 length: 18 amino acids. CDR3 sequence: CVTPGDSTKVHSNQPQHF. The DNA for the CDR3 is TGTGTCACACCGGGGGACAGCACGAAAGTCCATAGCAATCAGCCCCAGCATTTT.